The 13 T cell receptor beta chains in this list originate from one sample, sequenced in a study of beta chain features in type 1 diabetes. Study-wide findings and caveats: The study found moderately but significantly shorter TCRB CDR3s in all four CD4+ subsets of Type 1 diabetes patients.

Reverse transcription of all isolated RNA meant that expressed TCRB transcripts were sequenced. Sequencing used immunoSEQ multiplex PCR; TCRdb keeps in-frame clones, though not all of them. Here the sample spans 250,000 to 350,000 clones, around 15% being singletons. For these TCRs, the target antigens are not known. The sample was naive CD4+ T cells from blood. The origin of the receptors is a man younger than 45 with type 1 diabetes.

J is TRBJ2-7 and V is TRBV6-5; TRBD1 is a possible D gene (6 bases). V dropped 6 bases and J dropped 3 bases, with 15 bases sitting between them. The CDR3 sequence is 14 residues long. CDR1 MNHEY and CDR2 SVGAGI come from the germline V gene. CDR3 region: CASSSSGALYEQYF. CDR3 nucleotide sequence: TGTGCCAGCAGCTCCTCAGGGGCACTCTACGAGCAGTACTTC.

This chain links TRBV28 with TRBJ1-1; no definite D call. The CDR3 has 11 residues. Germline-derived CDR1 and CDR2 are MDHEN and SYDVKM. V was shortened by 6 bases and J by 8 bases, with 10 bases between the two germline ends. The CDR3 spells CASRAGREAFF. CDR3 nucleotide sequence: TGTGCCAGCAGGGCCGGGAGAGAAGCTTTCTTT.

This clone was recorded a few times. This chain links TRBV19 with TRBJ2-1, with D perhaps TRBD2 (6 bases). With 5 bases removed from V and 13 bases from J, the gap between germline ends came to 27 bases. The CDR3 runs 16 residues. CDR1 is LNHDA, CDR2 SQIVND, per germline (reference sequence). CDR3 bases: TGTGCCAGTAGTCCCCAGGCCCCTAGCGCCCGGGCCCCCCAGTTCTTC. Translating it yields CASSPQAPSARAPQFF. Full variable domain (outside the CDR3, taken from reference TRBV19 and TRBJ2-1): DGGITQSPKYLFRKEGQNVTLSCEQNLNHDAMYWYRQDPGQGLRLIYYSQIVNDFQKGDIAEGYSVSREKKESFPLTVTSAQKNPTAFYLCASSPQAPSARAPQFFGPGTRLTVL.

This clone was recorded a few times. The chain joins TRBV18 to TRBJ1-1; 7 bases are a match to TRBD1. The V gene's germline CDR1 is KGHSH and CDR2 LQKENI. There are 15 residues in the CDR3. The trim removed 3 bases at V and 1 base at J, leaving 5 bases unmatched. CDR3 protein: CASSPPGTANTEAFF. DNA for the CDR3: TGTGCCAGCTCACCGCCCGGGACAGCGAACACTGAAGCTTTCTTT.

This clone was seen a handful of times. This chain uses TRBV4-2 with TRBJ2-6; no reliable D call. Trimming pared 2 bases from V and 0 bases from J, leaving 8 bases between. The V gene's germline CDR1 is LGHNA and CDR2 YNFKEQ. The CDR3 is made up of 16 amino acids. The chain's CDR3 is CASSQLISSGANVLTF. The CDR3 DNA reads TGTGCCAGCAGCCAACTTATTTCCTCTGGGGCCAACGTCCTGACTTTC.

This clone was seen more than once but under ten times. The rearrangement joins TRBV5-4 to TRBJ1-2; TRBD1 agrees at 7 bases. Germline CDR1 reads SGHNT; CDR2 reads YYREEE (reference sequence). V lost 4 bases to trimming and J lost 6 bases; unmatched junction nucleotides: 6. The CDR3 totals 13 residues. The CDR3 bases are TGTGCCAGCAGCCCCCAGGGGGGTAATGGCTACACCTTC. Encoded protein: CASSPQGGNGYTF. The full variable domain, in which reference TRBV5-4 and TRBJ1-2 provide the parts outside the CDR3, is ETGVTQSPTHLIKTRGQQVTLRCSSQSGHNTVSWYQQALGQGPQFIFQYYREEENGRGNFPPRFSGLQFPNYSSELNVNALELDDSALYLCASSPQGGNGYTFGSGTRLTVV.

The sample holds one count of this clone. The chain links TRBV9 to TRBJ2-1; 10 nucleotides match TRBD2. CDR1 is SGDLS and CDR2 is YYNGEE in the germline V gene. After removal of 0 bases from V and 3 bases from J, the junction contained 6 bases not matched to a gene. The CDR3 totals 17 residues. The CDR3 spells CASSVESGTSVYNEQFF. As DNA, the CDR3 is TGTGCCAGCAGCGTAGAATCCGGGACTAGCGTCTACAATGAGCAGTTCTTC.

This clone was found a few times. Other DNA sequences in the sample encode the same CDR3. The CDR3: CASSLAADTQYF. CDR3 DNA sequence: TGTGCCAGCAGCTTGGCGGCAGATACGCAGTATTTT. V gene TRBV5-6 combines with J gene TRBJ2-3; D is unresolved. The CDR3 length is 12 residues. Germline CDR1 SGHDT, CDR2 YYEEEE. V lost 0 bases and J 4 bases, leaving 3 bases between the germline ends.

This clone turned up a few times. V is TRBV14 and J is TRBJ2-1, with D tentatively TRBD2 (5 bases). CDR3 size: 17 residues. The germline CDR1 and CDR2 sequences are SGHDN and FVKESK. V lost 1 base and J 7 bases, leaving 20 bases between the germline ends. Written as DNA, the CDR3 is TGTGCCAGCAGCCAAGGATTCGCTGGAGGCCCCCTTAATGAGCAGTTCTTC. Translation gives CASSQGFAGGPLNEQFF.

The chain has TRBV11-1 and TRBJ2-3; D gene ambiguous. Looked up from germline, CDR1 is SGHAT and CDR2 is FQDESV (reference sequence). Trimming removed 5 bases from V and 0 bases from J, with 6 bases in between. There are 13 residues in the CDR3. This CDR3 is CASSKTSTDTQYF. For the CDR3, the DNA is TGTGCCAGCAGCAAGACTAGCACAGATACGCAGTATTTT.

V usage is TRBV25-1 and J usage is TRBJ1-5, with D uncertain. Germline assignment: CDR1 MGHDK and CDR2 SYGVNS. V lost 3 bases, J lost 4 bases, and 4 bases lay in between. The CDR3 totals 12 residues. The CDR3 DNA sequence: TGTGCCAGCAGTGAGTTAAATCAGCCCCAGCATTTT. Its translation: CASSELNQPQHF.

This clone was counted between two and nine times. The gene calls are TRBV18 and TRBJ2-1, with 9 bases matching TRBD1. CDR3 size: 16 residues. The V gene end was trimmed by 3 bases and the J gene end by 6 bases; junction bases not matched to a gene: 9. The germline CDR1 and CDR2 sequences are KGHSH and LQKENI. For the CDR3, the DNA is TGTGCCAGCTCACCCGCGGGGCGGGACAGGGCCAATGAGCAGTTCTTC. Amino acids: CASSPAGRDRANEQFF. The full variable domain, with the rest looked up from reference TRBV18 and TRBJ2-1, is NAGVMQNPRHLVRRRGQEARLRCSPMKGHSHVYWYRQLPEEGLKFMVYLQKENIIDESGMPKERFSAEFPKEGPSILRIQQVVRGDSAAYFCASSPAGRDRANEQFFGPGTRLTVL.

This clone has just a few counts. The V call is TRBV28, the J call TRBJ2-3, with TRBD2 identical over 13 bases. The V and J ends lost 5 bases and 6 bases, in that order; junction bases with no gene match: 5. Germline assignment: CDR1 MDHEN and CDR2 SYDVKM. The CDR3 is 15 residues long. The DNA for the CDR3 is TGTGCCAGCAGTCCACCGACTAGCGGGAGGGATACGCAGTATTTT. Translating it yields CASSPPTSGRDTQYF. Full variable domain (outside the CDR3, taken from reference TRBV28 and TRBJ2-3): DVKVTQSSRYLVKRTGEKVFLECVQDMDHENMFWYRQDPGLGLRLIYFSYDVKMKEKGDIPEGYSVSREKKERFSLILESASTNQTSMYLCASSPPTSGRDTQYFGPGTRLTVL.